This TCR beta chain came from a study of vaccination and CD4 T cells after COVID-19 (dated by TCRdb to between 2021 and 2024). Broadly, across the study: Convalescent patients had a positive SARS-CoV-2 result on nasal swab PCR, and of these patients, several had mild disease and one had severe disease. Six males and four females were included in the convalescent cohort, with two Hispanic individuals, seven Caucasians, two Asians and one multiracial person represented. Culture stimuli were overlapping spike peptide pools from SARS-CoV-2 and from the common cold coronaviruses HCoV-NL63, HCoV-OC43 and HCoV-229E. Post-vaccine blood samples were obtained a median of around 67 days after the second vaccine dose, with a range of roughly 13 to 250 days. In control cultures, a CEFX viral epitope pool was used as positive control, an HIV-1 Nef peptide pool was used as negative control, or no peptide was added. In 9 to 11 COVID-19 convalescent patients and a handful of infection-naive healthy vaccine recipients, researchers compared the spike-specific CD4+ TCR repertoire from before mRNA vaccination with the repertoire from after. Each participant got two doses of either the Pfizer-BioNTech BNT162b2 vaccine (n=8) or the Moderna mRNA-1273 vaccine (n=2). Post-COVID blood samples were collected from convalescent patients a median of approximately 100 days after diagnosis, with a range of roughly 30 to 161 days.

General findings and caveats noted by the study authors: The number of convalescent patients in the study was relatively small, and the study did not examine early timepoints following natural infection. An increase in the median number of SARS-CoV-2-reactive clonotypes from around 20 after infection to a few dozen after vaccination was observed, but the change was not found to be significant. Among the post-vaccine SARS-CoV-2-reactive clones in convalescent patients, a median around 90% showed up only after vaccination, which suggests vaccine-specific priming. Nearly all vaccine-specific clones in convalescent patients (304 of 307) were mono-reactive for SARS-CoV-2 spike rather than cross-reactive with common cold coronaviruses.

In the paper's terms, the treatment or condition label means: roughly 10-day PBMC culture with coronavirus spike peptide pools or control peptides (ViraFEST assay). The study used the ViraFEST assay, which expanded antigen-specific T cells with peptide pools and then identified expanded clonotypes by TCR sequencing. The positive SARS-CoV-2 PCR tests of the convalescent patients were dated from March to December 2020, before the Alpha, Beta and Delta variants emerged in the United States. PBMCs were cultured at about 2 million per well in IMDM supplemented with approximately 5% human AB serum and about 10 IU/ml IL-2, with 10 ug/ml peptide pools added. On days 3 and 7, half of the culture medium was replaced with fresh IL-2-containing medium. Once the cells had been in culture for over 9 days, the EasySep CD4+ T cell isolation kit was used to isolate CD4+ T cells by negative selection. Ficoll-Paque Plus gradient centrifugation was used to isolate PBMCs from whole blood, and the isolated PBMCs were then either used fresh or cryopreserved at -140C. Triplicate wells were generally used for each culture condition.

Details on this clonotype: Which antigen it targets is not known. Within one base of it there is no much larger clone, and no base qualities were kept.

Libraries were constructed by PCR. DNA from cultured CD4+ T cells was subjected to TCR sequencing with the Oncomine TCR Beta short-read assay at the Johns Hopkins FTIC core. The QIAamp micro DNA kit was used to extract genomic DNA from the cultured CD4+ T cells. Oncomine TCR Beta libraries from cultured CD4+ T cells were pooled using unique dual indexes and sequenced on an Illumina iSeq 100. The authors' pipeline ran thus. Non-productive sequences were filtered out, and CDR3s that did not start with C, did not end with F or W, or were shorter than 7 amino acids were discarded. Antigen-specific clonotypes were identified with the MANAFEST web application by comparing peptide-stimulated wells with reference and other culture wells. An FDR below 0.05, an odds ratio above 5, and a productive frequency above 0.1% in at least two of three replicate wells were required for clones to be considered positive. A clonotype counted as cross-reactive if it showed significant expansion both in the SARS-CoV-2 spike wells and in at least one common cold coronavirus spike condition. Similarity between CDR3 sequences was evaluated in R version 3.6.1 using Levenshtein distances (stringdist) and unrooted phylogenetic trees (ape). Clones were called with MiXCR by TCRdb after fastp trimmed the public reads at Q25, and only in-frame beta chains were retained. Rows with a matching CDR3 protein are joined into one entry that keeps the most common DNA and genes. These V and J calls are TCRdb output, not the study's own analysis. Here the sample has approximately 14,000 distinct CDR3 sequences; roughly 57% occur a single time. Jointly, the top ten make up 7.4% of the sample.

From the germline V gene, CDR1 is SNHLY and CDR2 is FYNNEI. V loses 4 bases of germline sequence and J loses 1 base, and the interval between the two ends is 5 bases. From its cysteine to its phenylalanine, the CDR3 spans 14 amino acids. The CDR3 DNA has 42 bases and is translated from base 1. This sequence was found in a human donor who had recovered from COVID-19. Specimen: CD4+ T cells from blood, cultured in vitro. The chain links TRBV2 with TRBJ2-6, with the D gene call left open. Read as DNA, the sequence is TGTGCCAGCAGTGCCGTATCTGGGGCCAACGTCCTGACTTTC. Its translation is CASSAVSGANVLTF.